This TCR beta chain is from a study of cytomegalovirus exposure and HLA in healthy donors. 13 Jbeta primers and 60 Vbeta primers were used for the PCR. Measured with immunoSEQ multiplex PCR; TCRdb has only the in-frame clones, and not every one. This table holds about 90,000 clones, around 74% found once. This clone was counted only a few times. The antigen is undetermined. V lost 3 bases, J lost 5 bases, and 17 bases lay in between. The CDR3 is made up of 15 amino acids. Germline lookup yields CDR1 SGDLS and CDR2 YYNGEE. Unrecorded immune exposure was likely among donors, who were nominally healthy when sampled. General study results and limits: Accurate prediction of most subjects' HLA-A and HLA-B alleles from TCR beta sequences was reported. Later analysis identified several of the most significant clusters that appeared linked to common viral pathogens.

Sequencing used PBMCs. The sequence derives from a boy between 5 and 17 years old in good health and CMV-seronegative. V gene TRBV9 combines with J gene TRBJ2-5; a weak D match, TRBD1 (7 bases). The chain's CDR3 is CASSAGGSGRETQYF. For the CDR3, the DNA is TGTGCCAGCAGCGCAGGGGGGTCCGGAAGGGAGACCCAGTACTTC.